This record concerns one TCR beta chain sequence. Its antigen is unknown. Here immunoSEQ multiplex PCR was the method, and the copy in TCRdb shows in-frame clones only, minus some. Of a few hundred thousand clones listed, around four fifths are singletons. This entry belongs to a study of cytotoxic CD8 clonotypes in ibrutinib-treated CLL. Study-level findings and limits: Few clonotypes were public, and these shrank or held steady under treatment.

The CDR3 consists of 13 residues. Germline CDR1 SGHDT, CDR2 YYEEEE. Trimming removed 4 bases from V and 1 base from J, with 6 bases in between. This receptor was taken from a human donor with chronic lymphocytic leukemia. J is TRBJ2-1 and V is TRBV5-6; D is possibly TRBD2 (5 bases). The starting material was PBMCs, obtained before ibrutinib treatment. In nucleotides, the CDR3 is TGTGCCAGCAGCCCGGGGTCCTACAATGAGCAGTTCTTC. It encodes CASSPGSYNEQFF.